These T cell receptor beta chains were read from a single sample in a study of shared clonotypes between healthy human individuals. This table comes from immunoSEQ multiplex PCR, and its TCRdb copy is limited to in-frame clones, with some not included. The table has approximately 640,000 clones, 72% seen once; the top ten hold around 2%. Sequencing was carried out using memory CD4+ T cells sorted from blood. These receptors all stem from a woman aged 25 to 39 in good health. The CDR3 runs from the conserved cysteine through the conserved F or W. The D gene is left open where the match is weak. Not all rows give a size; the values are once, few, many and, for expanded clones, a class.

>TRBV30|-|-|TRBJ1-6
TGTGCCTGGAGTGTACGAGGAGTGAGCTCCTATAATTCACCCCTCCACTTT
CAWSVRGVSSYNSPLHF
>TRBV30|-|once|TRBJ1-3
TGTGCCTGGAGTGTACAAACTGGCAGGAACACCATATATTTT
CAWSVQTGRNTIYF
>TRBV19|-|-|TRBJ1-2
TGTGCCAGTAGCCCTCGGGGCCTTAACTATGGCTACACCTTC
CASSPRGLNYGYTF
>TRBV2|-|few|TRBJ1-1
TGTGCCAGCAGTCAGGAGTCGGGGACTGAAGCTTTCTTT
CASSQESGTEAFF
>TRBV6-6|-|-|TRBJ2-4
TGTGCCAGCAGTACACCGGGACTAGCCAAAAACATTCAGTACTTC
CASSTPGLAKNIQYF
>TRBV18|TRBD1|-|TRBJ1-1
TGTGCCAGCTCACTGACAGGGGGGAACACTGAAGCTTTCTTT
CASSLTGGNTEAFF
>TRBV19|-|-|TRBJ2-2
TGTGCCAGTAGTAATCGTCAGGGGAACACCGGGGAGCTGTTTTTT
CASSNRQGNTGELFF
>TRBV29-1|-|few|TRBJ2-1
TGCAGCGTTACAGTCCGAACGGCGGGCTCCTACAATGAGCAGTTCTTC
CSVTVRTAGSYNEQFF
>TRBV11-2|-|-|TRBJ1-1
TGTGCCAGCAGCCGGAAAGCGATGAACACTGAAGCTTTCTTT
CASSRKAMNTEAFF
>TRBV7-9|-|-|TRBJ1-4
TGTGCCAGCAGCCCCCCGCGCGTTGGGGAGGAAAAACTGTTTTTT
CASSPPRVGEEKLFF
>TRBV4-1|TRBD2|-|TRBJ2-4
TGCGCCAGCAGCCCACCCGTGATATTAGCGGGAGGGCCAGAAGCCAAAAACATTCAGTACTTC
CASSPPVILAGGPEAKNIQYF
>TRBV5-1|-|-|TRBJ1-1
TGCGCCAGCAGCTTGGCCCTGCAGGGAGAGAACACTGAAGCTTTCTTT
CASSLALQGENTEAFF